The 19 T cell receptor beta chains reported below all come from one sample, sequenced in a study of cytomegalovirus exposure and HLA in healthy donors. The PCR ran on 60 Vbeta and 13 Jbeta primers. Produced via immunoSEQ multiplex PCR; TCRdb's table is partial and in-frame only. Counted here are more than 140,000 clones, around 80% occurring once; the ten biggest clones make up approximately 5.7%. Sequenced material: PBMCs. Receptors were obtained from a young man in good health and CMV-seropositive.

With respect to this clone: Other DNA sequences of this sample code for an identical CDR3. The gene calls are TRBV5-6 and TRBJ1-2; TRBD1 matches 8 bases. CDR1 SGHDT and CDR2 YYEEEE come from the germline V gene. Germline trimming cut 2 bases from V and 5 bases from J; bases unmatched to any gene: 8. This CDR3 has 15 residues. For the CDR3, the DNA is TGTGCCAGCAGCTTCACGGGACAGGAAAGTTATGGCTACACCTTC. This sequence encodes CASSFTGQESYGYTF.

V and J are TRBV30 and TRBJ2-6; 8 bases map to TRBD2. J was trimmed by 0 bases and V by 0 bases; bases with no gene match: 7. Germline CDR1 is GTSNPN and CDR2 is SVGIG (reference sequence). This CDR3 has 18 amino acids. The CDR3 DNA reads as TGTGCCTGGAGTGTCCTAGCGGGTCCCCCCTCTGGGGCCAACGTCCTGACTTTC. It translates to CAWSVLAGPPSGANVLTF.

V usage is TRBV5-7 and J usage is TRBJ1-2, with D hard to call. TRBV5-7 is an ORF, with its function uncertain. V was pared by 4 bases and J by 2 bases, with 12 bases between. The CDR3 totals 14 residues. The CDR3 is CASSPVTLNYGYTF. Written as DNA, the CDR3 is TGTGCCAGCAGCCCTGTCACACTAAACTATGGCTACACCTTC.

CDR3 sequence (DNA): TGCAGCGTTGGACGGGTGAACACTGAAGCTTTCTTT. Residues: CSVGRVNTEAFF. The chain uses TRBV29-1 and TRBJ1-1; D not resolved. The CDR3 is 12 residues long. Trimming took off 4 bases at V and 0 bases at J, with 6 bases between the two ends. The germline V gene encodes CDR1 SQVTM and CDR2 ANQGSEA.

This rearrangement joins TRBV13 to TRBJ2-5; possibly TRBD1 for D (5 bases). The CDR3 is 15 amino acids. CDR1 and CDR2 (germline): PRHDT, FYEKMQ (reference sequence). Trimming shortened V by 5 bases and J by 0 bases, and 13 bases separated the two germline ends. CDR3 bases: TGTGCCAGCAGCCCACGACAGCTGTACCAAGAGACCCAGTACTTC. It encodes CASSPRQLYQETQYF.

This clone came up a few times. The chain employs TRBV25-1 and TRBJ2-3, with 8 bases matching TRBD2. Germline values: CDR1 MGHDK, CDR2 SYGVNS. CDR3 length: 16 residues. V lost 6 bases, J lost 2 bases, and 10 bases stayed unmatched. The CDR3 nucleotides read TGTGCCAGCAGGAGCACTAGCGGTCCGTCCACAGATACGCAGTATTTT. Protein sequence: CASRSTSGPSTDTQYF.

Details on this clone: Distinct nucleotide sequences in the sample also encode this CDR3. The chain has TRBV6-1 and TRBJ1-2; 8 nucleotides line up with TRBD1. Germline values: CDR1 MNHNS, CDR2 SASEGT. The J segment lost 5 bases and the V segment lost 6 bases, leaving 5 bases of the junction unmatched. CDR3 length equals 13 residues. The CDR3, as DNA: TGTGCCAGCAGCGTCGACAGGGGATATGGCTACACCTTC. The encoded protein is CASSVDRGYGYTF.

V gene TRBV4-2 combines with J gene TRBJ1-2, with TRBD1 as a possible D gene (5 bases). CDR3 length: 16 residues. Germline-derived CDR1 and CDR2 are LGHNA and YNFKEQ. V was pared by 1 base and J by 4 bases, with 16 bases between. The CDR3 reads CASSQASWGARYGYTF. CDR3 coding DNA: TGTGCCAGCAGCCAAGCAAGTTGGGGCGCCCGCTATGGCTACACCTTC.

V gene TRBV30 combines with J gene TRBJ1-1; the D is unclear. V was trimmed by 6 bases and J by 0 bases, leaving 11 bases between them. Germline CDR1 and CDR2: GTSNPN and SVGIG (reference sequence). CDR3 length: 13 residues. The CDR3: CACLPLVNTEAFF. The CDR3 DNA follows: TGTGCCTGCCTGCCCCTAGTGAACACTGAAGCTTTCTTT. The whole variable domain, filled in from reference TRBV30 and TRBJ1-1, reads SQTIHQWPATLVQPVGSPLSLECTVEGTSNPNLYWYRQAAGRGLQLLFYSVGIGQISSEVPQNLSASRPQDRQFILSSKKLLLSDSGFYLCACLPLVNTEAFFGQGTRLTVV.

In nucleotides, the CDR3 is TGTGCCGCTAAGTGGGGAGCAACTAATGAAAAACTGTTTTTT. This codes for CAAKWGATNEKLFF. The J gene is TRBJ1-4, the V gene TRBV30; D not certain. Between the trimmed V and J ends, which lost 8 bases and 0 bases, there was a span of 13 bases. Germline V gives CDR1 GTSNPN, CDR2 SVGIG (reference sequence). This CDR3 spans 14 amino acids.

This chain uses TRBV5-1 with TRBJ2-5; 7 bases match TRBD2. V was pared by 1 base and J by 11 bases, with 14 bases of the junction left unmatched. Germline-derived CDR1 and CDR2 are SGHRS and YFSETQ. The CDR3 covers 15 residues. CDR3 loop: CASSLTRDLREEQYF. In DNA form, the CDR3 reads TGCGCCAGCAGCTTGACCCGGGACCTACGGGAGGAGCAGTACTTC. Combining the CDR3 with reference TRBV5-1 and TRBJ2-5 gives the whole variable domain KAGVTQTPRYLIKTRGQQVTLSCSPISGHRSVSWYQQTPGQGLQFLFEYFSETQRNKGNFPGRFSGRQFSNSRSEMNVSTLELGDSALYLCASSLTRDLREEQYFGPGTRLLVL.

The rearrangement joins TRBV7-2 to TRBJ1-5; D is unclear. Germline V lookup: CDR1 SGHTA, CDR2 FQGNSA. The CDR3 runs 13 residues. Between the trimmed V and J ends, which lost 5 bases and 7 bases, there was a span of 12 bases. CDR3 coding DNA: TGTGCCAGCAGCAGCTTCTCCGGGCAGCCCCAGCATTTT. This encodes CASSSFSGQPQHF.

This chain uses TRBV27 with TRBJ2-1, with TRBD1 matching over 7 bases. Germline V CDR1 and CDR2: MNHEY, SMNVEV (reference sequence). This CDR3 is built from 13 residues. V gave up 6 bases and J gave up 8 bases; unmatched junction bases: 7. The CDR3 DNA reads TGTGCCAGCAGGATCAGGACAGGATATGAGCAGTTCTTC. As protein: CASRIRTGYEQFF.

The chain carries TRBV28 and TRBJ2-7; no firm D call. The CDR3 is made up of 14 amino acids. V was pared by 8 bases and J by 3 bases, with 17 bases between. CDR1 is MDHEN and CDR2 is SYDVKM in the germline V gene. The CDR3 nucleotides are TGTGCCAGCTCAGAGTCAGTCTCAGGCTACGAGCAGTACTTC. It is translated as CASSESVSGYEQYF.

This chain uses TRBV4-1 with TRBJ2-7, with D possibly being TRBD2 (6 bases). Trimming cost V 0 bases and J 4 bases, with 13 bases left between them. Looked up from germline, CDR1 is MGHRA and CDR2 is YSYEKL. The CDR3 consists of 15 residues. The CDR3 bases are TGCGCCAGCAGCCAAGAGGCGAGACTAGGGTACGAGCAGTACTTC. Translated: CASSQEARLGYEQYF.

This rearrangement joins TRBV5-1 to TRBJ2-7, with 8 bases that match TRBD2. After removal of 2 bases from V and 2 bases from J, the junction contained 3 bases not matched to a gene. The germline V gene encodes CDR1 SGHRS and CDR2 YFSETQ. The CDR3 sequence is 14 residues long. CDR3 loop: CASSFSGATYEQYF. The CDR3 nucleotides read TGCGCCAGCAGCTTTAGCGGGGCCACCTACGAGCAGTACTTC.

The CDR3 nucleotides read TGCGCCAGCAGCGAGGGACAGGCGGGTGGAAACACCATATATTTT. Protein sequence: CASSEGQAGGNTIYF. The chain employs TRBV5-1 and TRBJ1-3, with 8 bases identical to TRBD1. After removal of 4 bases from V and 3 bases from J, the junction contained 6 bases not matched to a gene. The V gene's germline CDR1 is SGHRS and CDR2 YFSETQ. The CDR3 contains 15 residues. Filled out from reference TRBV5-1 and TRBJ1-3, the complete variable domain reads KAGVTQTPRYLIKTRGQQVTLSCSPISGHRSVSWYQQTPGQGLQFLFEYFSETQRNKGNFPGRFSGRQFSNSRSEMNVSTLELGDSALYLCASSEGQAGGNTIYFGEGSWLTVV.

The genes are TRBV5-8 and TRBJ2-2; TRBD1 matches at 10 bases. The CDR3 is 15 amino acids. V lost 4 bases, J lost 6 bases, and 6 bases stayed unmatched. The V gene's germline CDR1 is SGHTS and CDR2 YDEGEE. CDR3 sequence: CASSGTGASSGELFF. DNA for the CDR3: TGTGCCAGCAGCGGGACAGGGGCGAGCTCCGGGGAGCTGTTTTTT.

The rearrangement joins TRBV28 to TRBJ2-3; 14 positions agree with TRBD2. V shed 6 bases, J shed 0 bases, and the junction held 17 bases outside the gene matches. This CDR3 comprises 21 residues. The germline CDR1 and CDR2 sequences are MDHEN and SYDVKM. DNA for the CDR3: TGTGCCAGCAGCCTGATCCCCTACCCGGGACTAGCGGGAGATAGCACAGATACGCAGTATTTT. Translation: CASSLIPYPGLAGDSTDTQYF.